This TCR beta chain was sequenced during a study of OX40 agonist ivuxolimab in advanced cancers. Study information: Males comprised roughly four fifths of the group, whose mean age was approximately 60 years (range roughly 20 to 90). Overall study results and limits: Low normalized T-cell clonal expansion was also seen in some nonresponders. Dosing at 0.1 to 3.0 mg/kg was accompanied by clonal expansion of CD4+ and CD8+ blood T cells by week 6.

Method: immunoSEQ multiplex PCR; TCRdb's copy keeps in-frame clones and lacks some. Altogether tens of thousands of clones are present, about 93% being singletons, with the ten largest covering roughly 6.5%. The CDR3 consists of 13 residues. Germline V CDR1 and CDR2: SNHLY, FYNNEI. Regarding this clone: Its antigen is not identified. The junction differs from germline at one of its ends, possibly a read error. Other DNA sequences in the same sample also yield this CDR3.

Sequenced material: CD4+ or CD8+ T cells sorted from blood, taken in a trial of the OX40 agonist ivuxolimab. The source is an adult with an advanced solid tumor such as melanoma, head and neck, liver or kidney cancer. V usage is TRBV2 and J usage is TRBJ1-5, with unresolved D. CDR3 DNA: TGTGCCAGCAGGGATTTTAGCAATCAGCCCCAACATTTT. Translated, it gives CASRDFSNQPQHF.